Following are 2 T cell receptor beta chains from one sample sequenced in a study of blood T cell repertoires in COVID-19. Here immunoSEQ multiplex PCR was the method, and the copy in TCRdb shows in-frame clones only, minus some. The sample has around 50,000 clones, 70% to 85% seen once. Sequencing was performed on peripheral blood. The receptors originated from a human donor in a cohort sampled during active COVID-19.

The chain uses TRBV4-2 and TRBJ1-1; D is uncertain. Germline CDR1 is LGHNA and CDR2 is YNFKEQ. The CDR3 totals 15 residues. The V and J ends lost 0 bases and 5 bases respectively, with 13 bases between them. CDR3 sequence (DNA): TGTGCCAGCAGCCAAGATCCGGGGTTGGGGACTGAAGCTTTCTTT. Protein sequence: CASSQDPGLGTEAFF.

This clone came up once. The J gene is TRBJ1-6, the V gene TRBV3-1 (or the pseudogene TRBV3-2), with TRBD1 matching over 7 bases. V dropped 0 bases and J dropped 6; count of bases not matched to a gene: 11. CDR3 length: 18 residues. The V gene's germline CDR1 is LGHDT and CDR2 YNNKEL (reference sequence). Written as DNA, the CDR3 is TGTGCCAGCAGCCAAGATTGGAGACAGGGCGCCTCTAATTCACCCCTCCACTTT. Translation: CASSQDWRQGASNSPLHF.